Listed below are T cell receptor beta chains from one sample, sequenced in a study of cytomegalovirus exposure and HLA in healthy donors. Clones were read by immunoSEQ multiplex PCR, and TCRdb kept only the in-frame ones, dropping some. Here the sample spans about 120,000 clones, about two thirds being singletons. Sequencing used PBMCs. Every receptor here comes from a man aged 25-45 years in good health and CMV-seronegative. CDR3s include the opening cysteine and the closing phenylalanine or tryptophan. The size field is filled for only some rows; it gives once, few, many or a size class.

-,TRBJ1-4,TRBV30,CAWTDLGSKLFF
-,TRBJ2-4,TRBV4-3,CASSQQDRDIQYF
-,TRBJ2-1,TRBV9,CASSPSYLAYNEQFF
-,TRBJ2-1,TRBV4-1,CASSQYSARGVYNEQFF
-,TRBJ1-2,TRBV7-2,CASSPREDYGYTF
once,TRBJ1-2,TRBV28,CASSLDSYGYTF
-,TRBJ2-3,TRBV4-2,CASSQDIGGGTDTQYF
-,TRBJ2-7,TRBV6-1,CASSFLDRPREQYF
-,TRBJ1-3,TRBV7-8,CASSYTGSRGF
-,TRBJ2-3,TRBV2,CASLPEKLQGANTQYF
-,TRBJ1-2,TRBV19,CASSIPTAFYGYTF
-,TRBJ2-3,TRBV28,CASSWSGGAAATDTQYF
once,TRBJ2-7,TRBV19,CASRRGGSKSYEQYF
few,TRBJ1-2,TRBV5-1,CASSPRQGNNYGYTF
-,TRBJ2-1,TRBV27,CASSFGPGTGSGNEQFF
once,TRBJ2-2,TRBV10-1,CASSGTSGGLNTGELFF
-,TRBJ2-7,TRBV7-8,CASSGEGKGYEQYF
-,TRBJ2-7,TRBV27,CASSLSPGTGVSYEQYF
few,TRBJ1-1,TRBV30,CACLNGGNTEAFF
-,TRBJ1-1,TRBV7-9,CASSLTGGALYTEAFF
-,TRBJ2-3,TRBV7-3,CASSFDGQSTDTQYF
few,-,TRBV5-1,CASSLNRVTYEQYF
-,TRBJ1-1,TRBV28,CASSGQILESFF
-,TRBJ1-3,TRBV6-5,CASSYSAWGLENTIYF
-,TRBJ1-2,TRBV2,CASSQGQDNYGYTF
-,TRBJ2-3,TRBV11-1,CASSLLFPDTQYF
-,TRBJ2-7,TRBV5-1,CASSPRTSGVRKGEQYF
-,TRBJ1-2,TRBV28,CASSPGTRTYGYTF
-,TRBJ2-2,TRBV29-1,CSAGGTANTGELFF
-,TRBJ1-3,TRBV11-2,CASSLVGTGFGNTIYF
-,TRBJ2-1,TRBV6-1,CASSLQGAGYNEQFF
-,TRBJ1-4,TRBV27,CASRPLLGQYNEKLFF
once,TRBJ2-5,TRBV19,CASTPRGAQETQYF
-,TRBJ1-2,TRBV5-1,CASTAQGWNYGYTF
-,-,TRBV28,CASSAGGYEQYF
-,TRBJ1-1,TRBV10-1,CASRRDPENTEAFF
-,TRBJ2-7,TRBV6-6,CASSYSEYNEQYF
-,TRBJ1-2,TRBV7-9,CSSSGFSGTFPYGYTF
-,TRBJ2-5,TRBV7-2,CASSQGQRETQYF